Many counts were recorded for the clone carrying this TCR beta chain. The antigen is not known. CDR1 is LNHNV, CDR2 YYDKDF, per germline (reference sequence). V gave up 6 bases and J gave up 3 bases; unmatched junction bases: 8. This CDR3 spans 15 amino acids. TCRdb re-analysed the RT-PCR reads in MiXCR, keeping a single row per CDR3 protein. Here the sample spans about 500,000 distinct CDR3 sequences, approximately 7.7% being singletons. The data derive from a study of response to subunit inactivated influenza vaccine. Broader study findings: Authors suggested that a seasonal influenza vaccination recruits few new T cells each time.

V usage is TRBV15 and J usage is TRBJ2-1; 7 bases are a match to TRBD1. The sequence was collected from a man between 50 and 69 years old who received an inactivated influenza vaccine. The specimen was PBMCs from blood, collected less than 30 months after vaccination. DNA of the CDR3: TGTGCCACCAGAGGCCGGGACAGTAACTACAATGAGCAGTTCTTC. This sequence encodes CATRGRDSNYNEQFF.